This is a list of T cell receptor beta chains from one sample in a study of T cell clonotyping in hematopoietic cell transplantation. TCRdb's copy holds only in-frame clones and misses some; the assay was immunoSEQ multiplex PCR. The profile shows thousands of clones, over 95% of them singletons. Sequenced here: PBMCs, sampled 30 days after allogeneic stem cell transplant. All receptors come from a male patient aged 60-70 years who had an allogeneic stem cell transplant from a related donor, so the T cells may come from the graft donor. Some clones in this sample may be carry-over from other donors' samples. CDR3s include the opening cysteine and the closing phenylalanine or tryptophan. The D gene is left open where the match is weak.

J gene,V gene,D gene,CDR3 protein
TRBJ2-2,TRBV5-6,TRBD1,CASSSGTVNTGELFF
TRBJ1-1,TRBV5-1,TRBD1,CASTRGDRNTEAFF
TRBJ2-3,TRBV2,TRBD1,CASSDLGTGILDTQYF
TRBJ1-2,TRBV19,NA,CASSITPGEGGGYTF
TRBJ2-1,TRBV27,NA,CASSLLSGGSPNEQFF
TRBJ1-6,TRBV28,NA,CASARPVEVNSPLHF
TRBJ1-1,TRBV6-1,NA,CATKQGNTEAFF
TRBJ2-2,TRBV7-8,TRBD1,CASSLTGVKAGELFF
TRBJ2-2,TRBV4-1,TRBD2,CASSQSSGGGTGELFF
TRBJ1-4,TRBV5-1,NA,CASSSAGADEKLFF
TRBJ1-2,TRBV28,TRBD1,CASSPPLGQGAFGYTF
TRBJ1-2,TRBV15,NA,CATSRGSQGNYGYTF
TRBJ1-2,TRBV30,TRBD1,CAWSRDSKVRGYTF
TRBJ1-5,TRBV5-5,NA,CASSPTGDSNQPQHF
TRBJ1-1,TRBV28,NA,CASSSPRRVEAFF
TRBJ1-2,TRBV18,NA,CASSPFEARGDSNYGYTF
TRBJ1-2,TRBV14,NA,CASRPEPTDGYTF
TRBJ1-1,TRBV7-3,NA,CASSLEGGGQGMNTEAFF
TRBJ2-2,TRBV7-8,NA,CASDRLLNTGELFF
TRBJ2-5,TRBV5-1,TRBD2,CASSFSGGSETQYF
TRBJ2-7,TRBV2,NA,CASSEGPRQYSYEQYF
TRBJ1-1,TRBV4-2,TRBD1,CASRRAGTGVGGTEAFF
TRBJ1-1,TRBV6-5,TRBD1,CASTNRGEAFF